This T cell receptor (beta chain) appears in the sequencing data of a study of cytomegalovirus exposure and HLA in healthy donors. Study results and caveats: Usually a TCR sequence was rare, but some public TCRs were found in many donors. Excluded: some indistinguishable V segments such as TRBV6-2 and TRBV6-3. At a 0.05 false discovery rate, a later analysis found some 17,000 TCR beta sequences to be associated with HLA alleles.

This CDR3 has 15 amino acids. V shed 6 bases and J 0 bases; nucleotides not matched to a gene: 5. The germline CDR1 and CDR2 sequences are MNHEY and SVGAGI. Details on this clone: Its antigen is still unknown.

In the PCR, 60 Vbeta and 13 Jbeta primers were used. The method was immunoSEQ multiplex PCR; TCRdb's version includes in-frame clones alone and lacks a portion of them. This table holds around 150,000 clones, around 76% found once. The chain couples TRBV6-5 to TRBJ1-3, with 7 nucleotides matching TRBD1. The specimen was PBMCs. The sequence was obtained from a female donor in good health and CMV-seronegative. The CDR3, as DNA: TGTGCCAGCAGCACAGGGGTTAGCTCTGGAAACACCATATATTTT. This sequence encodes CASSTGVSSGNTIYF.